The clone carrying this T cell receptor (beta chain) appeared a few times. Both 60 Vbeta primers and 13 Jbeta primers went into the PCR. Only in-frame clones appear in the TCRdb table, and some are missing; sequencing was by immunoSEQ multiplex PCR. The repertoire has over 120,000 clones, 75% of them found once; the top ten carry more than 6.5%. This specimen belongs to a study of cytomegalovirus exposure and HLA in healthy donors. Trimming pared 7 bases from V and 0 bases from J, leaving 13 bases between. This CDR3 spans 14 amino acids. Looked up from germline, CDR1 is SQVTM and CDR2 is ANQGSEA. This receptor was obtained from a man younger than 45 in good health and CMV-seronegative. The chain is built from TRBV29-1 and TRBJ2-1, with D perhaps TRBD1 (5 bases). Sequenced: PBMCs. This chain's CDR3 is CSAEETVSYNEQFF. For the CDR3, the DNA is TGCAGCGCCGAGGAGACAGTCTCCTACAATGAGCAGTTCTTC.